The T cell receptor beta chain described here comes from a study of T cell repertoires in cytomegalovirus infection. The overall study: Shared public TCR beta signatures pointed to both CMV infection and a matching HLA type.

TCRdb re-derived calls from the reads in MiXCR, one entry per CDR3 protein. This repertoire shows fewer than 950,000 distinct CDR3 sequences, approximately 30% found once; its top ten account for around an eighth. This clonotype was seen a handful of times. The antigen is not known. The CDR3 covers 17 residues. Trimming stripped 3 bases from V and 0 bases from J, with 14 bases between. Germline V gene lookup returns CDR1 MNHNS and CDR2 SASEGT. The receptor comes from a human donor in good health (CMV status not recorded). Some clones in this sample may be carry-over from other donors' samples. The genes are TRBV6-1 and TRBJ1-4; D ambiguous. The input for sequencing was cultured CD8+ T cells from PBMCs, taken from culture after CMV antigen stimulation. The CDR3 DNA reads as TGTGCCAGCAGTGAGGTAGTGGCATCCTCAACTAATGAAAAACTGTTTTTT. Its translation is CASSEVVASSTNEKLFF.